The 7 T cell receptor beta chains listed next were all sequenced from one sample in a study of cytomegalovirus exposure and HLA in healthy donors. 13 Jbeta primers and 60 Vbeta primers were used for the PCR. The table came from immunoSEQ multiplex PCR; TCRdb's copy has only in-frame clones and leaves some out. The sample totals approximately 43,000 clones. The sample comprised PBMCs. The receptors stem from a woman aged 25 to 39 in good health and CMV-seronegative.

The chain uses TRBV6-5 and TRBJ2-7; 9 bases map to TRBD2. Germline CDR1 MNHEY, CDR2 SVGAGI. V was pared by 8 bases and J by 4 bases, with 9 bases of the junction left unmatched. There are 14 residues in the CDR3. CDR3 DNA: TGTGCCAGCGGGCGGGGACTAGCTAGATACGAGCAGTACTTC. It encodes CASGRGLARYEQYF.

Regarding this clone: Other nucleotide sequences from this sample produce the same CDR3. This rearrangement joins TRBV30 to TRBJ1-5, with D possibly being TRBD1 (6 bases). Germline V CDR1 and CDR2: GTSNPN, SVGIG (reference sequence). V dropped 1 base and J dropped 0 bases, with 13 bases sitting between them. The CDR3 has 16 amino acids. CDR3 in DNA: TGTGCCTGGAGTGAACAGGGAGTATTTAGCAATCAGCCCCAGCATTTT. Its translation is CAWSEQGVFSNQPQHF.

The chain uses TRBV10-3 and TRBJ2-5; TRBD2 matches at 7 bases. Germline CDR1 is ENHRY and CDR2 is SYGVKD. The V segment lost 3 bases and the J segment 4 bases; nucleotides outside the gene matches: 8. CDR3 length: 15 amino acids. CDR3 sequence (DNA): TGTGCCATCAGTGATCGCGTGGCGGGAGTAGAGACCCAGTACTTC. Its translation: CAISDRVAGVETQYF.

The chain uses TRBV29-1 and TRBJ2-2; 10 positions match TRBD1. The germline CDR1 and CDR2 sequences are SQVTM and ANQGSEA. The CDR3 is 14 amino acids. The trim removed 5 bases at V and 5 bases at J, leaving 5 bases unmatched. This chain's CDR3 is CSVPGTGATGELFF. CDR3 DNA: TGCAGCGTTCCCGGGACAGGGGCTACCGGGGAGCTGTTTTTT.

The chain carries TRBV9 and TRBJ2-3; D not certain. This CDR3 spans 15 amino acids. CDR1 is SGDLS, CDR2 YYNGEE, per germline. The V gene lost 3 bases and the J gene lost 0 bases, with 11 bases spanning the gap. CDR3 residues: CASSATTSSTDTQYF. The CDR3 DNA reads TGTGCCAGCAGCGCTACGACATCGAGCACAGATACGCAGTATTTT.

The CDR3: CASSSEMARRVGNQPQHF. For the CDR3, the DNA is TGTGCCAGCAGCTCCGAGATGGCCCGGAGGGTTGGCAATCAGCCCCAGCATTTT. J is TRBJ1-5 and V is TRBV7-6; D unclear. Trimming cost V 4 bases and J 2 bases, with 21 bases left between them. The V gene's germline CDR1 is SGHVS and CDR2 FNYEAQ. The CDR3 is 18 amino acids.

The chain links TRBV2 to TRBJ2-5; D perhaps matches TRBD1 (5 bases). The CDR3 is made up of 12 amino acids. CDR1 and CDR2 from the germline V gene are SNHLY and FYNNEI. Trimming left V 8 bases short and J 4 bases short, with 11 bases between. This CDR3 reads CASGDRGETQYF. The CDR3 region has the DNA TGTGCCAGCGGGGATAGGGGAGAGACCCAGTACTTC. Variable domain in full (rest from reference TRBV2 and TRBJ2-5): EPEVTQTPSHQVTQMGQEVILRCVPISNHLYFYWYRQILGQKVEFLVSFYNNEISEKSEIFDDQFSVERPDGSNFTLKIRSTKLEDSAMYFCASGDRGETQYFGPGTRLLVL.